These T cell receptor beta chains were read from a single sample in a study of identifying expanded T cells in peripheral blood. Clones were read by immunoSEQ multiplex PCR, and TCRdb kept only the in-frame ones, dropping some. This table has tens of thousands of clones, 88% appearing once. Sample: blood. The receptors stem from a person aged 18 to 70 in good health. CDR3s include the opening cysteine and the closing phenylalanine or tryptophan. D genes are given only for firm matches.

v_call	j_call	d_call	cdr3_nt	cdr3_aa
TRBV7-8	TRBJ1-2	TRBD1	TGTGCCAGCAGTCTTTATAGGACAGGGGGGCCTGGCTACACCTTC	CASSLYRTGGPGYTF
TRBV25-1	TRBJ1-5	TRBD1	TGTGCCAGCAGTGCAGGGGGCAGTGGACAGCCCCAGCATTTT	CASSAGGSGQPQHF
TRBV6-6	TRBJ2-7	.	TGTGCCAGCAGTCCGCGCAGGGGTTACGAGCAGTACTTC	CASSPRRGYEQYF
TRBV6-5	TRBJ1-2	.	TGTGCCAGCAGTTACGGTCCAACGACTAACTATGGCTACACCTTC	CASSYGPTTNYGYTF
TRBV6-1	TRBJ1-4	.	TGTGCCAGCAGTGAAGCGATCGTGGCAGGGTTTCGCGGTAGGGCTAATGAAAAACTGTTTTTT	CASSEAIVAGFRGRANEKLFF
TRBV18	TRBJ2-5	.	TGTGCCAGCTCACCAAATTCAGGGTTGGAGACCCAGTACTTC	CASSPNSGLETQYF
TRBV11-2	TRBJ1-2	TRBD1	TGTGCCAGCAGCATTCCTCAGGGGGCCCATGGCTACACCTTC	CASSIPQGAHGYTF
TRBV27	TRBJ1-4	.	TGTGCCAGCAGTTTTGCGGGAGATAATGAAAAACTGTTTTTT	CASSFAGDNEKLFF
TRBV5-1	TRBJ1-4	TRBD1	TGCGCCAGCAGCCCGACAGGGGCAGAGGAAAAACTGTTTTTT	CASSPTGAEEKLFF
TRBV11-2	TRBJ2-6	.	TGTGCCAGCAGCCCCCATCGGGACTCTGGGGCCAACGTCCTGACTTTC	CASSPHRDSGANVLTF
TRBV9	TRBJ2-5	TRBD2	TGTGCCAGCAGCGTAGCCACGCGGGGGGGTGGTGAGACCCAGTACTTC	CASSVATRGGGETQYF
TRBV29-1	TRBJ1-1	.	TGCAGCGTTGACTCGGGTTGGGCGATGAACACTGAAGCTTTCTTT	CSVDSGWAMNTEAFF
TRBV14	TRBJ2-5	.	TGTGCCAGCAGCCGGGACGGATACCAAGAGACCCAGTACTTC	CASSRDGYQETQYF
TRBV11-2	TRBJ1-1	.	TGTGCCAGCAGCTTAGGGGGCTTGGGGGGAGAAGCTTTCTTT	CASSLGGLGGEAFF
TRBV7-7	TRBJ2-5	TRBD2	TGTGCCAGCAGCCCCGGGCGGGCTAGCGGGCAAGAGACCCAGTACTTC	CASSPGRASGQETQYF
TRBV11-2	TRBJ2-5	TRBD1	TGTGCCAGCAGCTTACGGGACAGGGAGGTGGAGGAGACCCAGTACTTC	CASSLRDREVEETQYF